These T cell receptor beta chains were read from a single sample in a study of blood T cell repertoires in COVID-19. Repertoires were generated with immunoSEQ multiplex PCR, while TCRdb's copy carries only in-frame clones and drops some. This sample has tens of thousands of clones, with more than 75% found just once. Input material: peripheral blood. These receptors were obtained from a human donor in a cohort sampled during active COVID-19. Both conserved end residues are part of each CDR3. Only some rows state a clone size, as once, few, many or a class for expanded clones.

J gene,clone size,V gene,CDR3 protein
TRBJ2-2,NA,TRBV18,CASSPTTVLPGANTGELFF
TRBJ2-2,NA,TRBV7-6,CASSLAAANTGELFF
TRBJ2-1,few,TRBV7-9,CASSLAPGSYNEQFF
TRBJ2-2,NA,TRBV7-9,CASSLRLAGGPLTGELFF
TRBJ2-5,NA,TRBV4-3,CASSQETGGQETQYF
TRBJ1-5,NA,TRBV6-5,CASRPGLNSNQPQHF
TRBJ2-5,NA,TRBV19,CASSIGDRGGETQYF
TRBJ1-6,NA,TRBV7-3,CASSLTSGFNSPLHF
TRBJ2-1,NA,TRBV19,CASSQEGTSASSYNEQFF
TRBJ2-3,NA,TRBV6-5,CASSSSDTQYF
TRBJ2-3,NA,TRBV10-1,CASSEGQGGHASTDTQYF
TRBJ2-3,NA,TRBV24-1,CATSGTSGGTYSTDTQYF
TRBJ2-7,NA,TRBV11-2,CASSLGLDEQYF
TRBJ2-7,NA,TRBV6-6,CASSKDREYF
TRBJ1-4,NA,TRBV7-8,CASSLVTGLNEKLFF
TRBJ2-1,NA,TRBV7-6,CASSLGGGPYNEQFF
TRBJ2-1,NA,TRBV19,CASSPTSGGYNEQFF
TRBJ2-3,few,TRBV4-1,CASSQGPAGGTDTQYF
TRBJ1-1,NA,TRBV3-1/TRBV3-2,CASSQQTGVAEAFF
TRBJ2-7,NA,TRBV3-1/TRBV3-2,CASSRERGRAYEQYF
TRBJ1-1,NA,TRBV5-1,CASSTRPQGENTEAFF
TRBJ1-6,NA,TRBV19,CASIGSSYNSPLHF
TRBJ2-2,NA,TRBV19,CASSMGTSGWVGELFF
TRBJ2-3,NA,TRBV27,CASSLRQGTDTQYF
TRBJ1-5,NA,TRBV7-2,CASSSSVQPQHF
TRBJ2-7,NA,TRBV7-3,CASSLTGGAEEQYF
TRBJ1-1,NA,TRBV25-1,CASSPSWSTEAFF
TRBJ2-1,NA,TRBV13,CASTSGTGANEQFF
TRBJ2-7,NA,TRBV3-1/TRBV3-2,CASSHGDRAGEQYF
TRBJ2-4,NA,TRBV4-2,CASSQEGLAGGLAKNIQYF
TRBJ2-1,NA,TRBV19,CASSIRTGGYNEQFF
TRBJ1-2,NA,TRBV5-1,CASSPNTGTANYGYTF
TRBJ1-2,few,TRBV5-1,CASSNDGIYGYTF
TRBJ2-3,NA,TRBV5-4,CASSLAGVQDTQYF
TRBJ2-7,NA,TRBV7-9,CASSLITGTYEQYF
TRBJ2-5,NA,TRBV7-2,CASRPSLQETQYF
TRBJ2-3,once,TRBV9,CASSVSGGSDTQYF
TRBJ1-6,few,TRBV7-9,CASSLPSAEVSPLHF
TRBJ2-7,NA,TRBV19,CASKQQGAREQYF
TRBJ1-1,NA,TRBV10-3,CAIITDRQEAFF
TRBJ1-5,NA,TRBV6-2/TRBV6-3,CASSRMGQGDQPQHF
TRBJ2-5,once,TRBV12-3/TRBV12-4,CASHLAVGETQYF
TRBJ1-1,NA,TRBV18,CASSPTENTEAFF
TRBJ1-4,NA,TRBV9,CASSVGVGGTIAF
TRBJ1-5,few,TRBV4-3,CASSPGTGVSQPQHF
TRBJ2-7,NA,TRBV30,CAWSVGTGSYEQYF